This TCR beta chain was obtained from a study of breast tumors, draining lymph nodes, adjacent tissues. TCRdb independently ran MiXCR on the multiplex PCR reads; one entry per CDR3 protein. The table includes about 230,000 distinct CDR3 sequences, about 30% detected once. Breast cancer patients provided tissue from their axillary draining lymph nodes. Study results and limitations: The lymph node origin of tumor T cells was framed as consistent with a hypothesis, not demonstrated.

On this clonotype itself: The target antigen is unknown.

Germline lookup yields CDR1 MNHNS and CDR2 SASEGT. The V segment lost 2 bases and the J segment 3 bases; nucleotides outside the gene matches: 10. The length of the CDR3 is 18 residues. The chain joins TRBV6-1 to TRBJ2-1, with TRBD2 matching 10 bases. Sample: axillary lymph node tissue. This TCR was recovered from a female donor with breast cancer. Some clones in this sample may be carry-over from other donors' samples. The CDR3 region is CASSESRLAGAIYNEQFF. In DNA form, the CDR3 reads TGTGCCAGCAGTGAATCGCGGCTAGCGGGAGCCATCTACAATGAGCAGTTCTTC.